This T cell receptor beta chain derives from a study of long-term antiretroviral therapy in people with HIV. Germline lookup yields CDR1 LGHNA and CDR2 YSLEER. V was cut by 1 base and J by 5 bases, with 15 bases left in between. The CDR3 is 15 amino acids. Samples held about 0.9-10 million cryopreserved PBMC, and DNA extraction followed. The study's findings and limits: Control repertoires displayed wider CDR3 length ranges than the HIV repertoires.

The sample holds one count of this clone. Its antigen remains unknown. The authors ran the immunoSEQ assay, v3.0, at survey level. The data were produced by immunoSEQ multiplex PCR, yet TCRdb's version contains in-frame clones alone and is incomplete. The table records about 31,000 clones, about 88% of them present only once. The sequence was obtained from a man aged 45-65 years with HIV. Sequencing used unsorted PBMCs, obtained about 5 years before starting antiretroviral therapy. V and J are TRBV4-3 and TRBJ2-7; D call uncertain. The CDR3 region has the DNA TGCGCCAGCAGCCAAGGTTCAGGACCGGCCCACGAGCAGTACTTC. Amino acid sequence: CASSQGSGPAHEQYF.